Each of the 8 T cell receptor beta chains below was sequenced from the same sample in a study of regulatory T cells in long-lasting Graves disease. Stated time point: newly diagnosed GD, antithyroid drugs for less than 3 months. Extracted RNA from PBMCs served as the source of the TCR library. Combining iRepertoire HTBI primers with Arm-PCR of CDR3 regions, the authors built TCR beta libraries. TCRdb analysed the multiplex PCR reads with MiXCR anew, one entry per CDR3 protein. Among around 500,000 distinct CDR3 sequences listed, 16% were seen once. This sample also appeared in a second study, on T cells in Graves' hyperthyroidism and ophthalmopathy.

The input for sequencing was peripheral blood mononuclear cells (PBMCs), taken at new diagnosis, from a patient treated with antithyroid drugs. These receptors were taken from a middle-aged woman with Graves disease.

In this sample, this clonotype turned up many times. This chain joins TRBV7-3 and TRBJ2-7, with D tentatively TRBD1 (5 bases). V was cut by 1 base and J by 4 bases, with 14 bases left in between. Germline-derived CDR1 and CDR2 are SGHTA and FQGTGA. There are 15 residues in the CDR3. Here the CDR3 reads CASSLKPVGRYEQYF. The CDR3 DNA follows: TGTGCCAGCAGCTTAAAGCCCGTGGGGCGGTACGAGCAGTACTTC.

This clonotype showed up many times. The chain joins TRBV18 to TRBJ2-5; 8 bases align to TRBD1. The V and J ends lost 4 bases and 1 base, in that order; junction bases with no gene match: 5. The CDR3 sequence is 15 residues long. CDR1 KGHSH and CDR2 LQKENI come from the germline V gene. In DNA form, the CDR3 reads TGTGCCAGCTCACTGACAGGGGCCGGCCAAGAGACCCAGTACTTC. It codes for CASSLTGAGQETQYF.

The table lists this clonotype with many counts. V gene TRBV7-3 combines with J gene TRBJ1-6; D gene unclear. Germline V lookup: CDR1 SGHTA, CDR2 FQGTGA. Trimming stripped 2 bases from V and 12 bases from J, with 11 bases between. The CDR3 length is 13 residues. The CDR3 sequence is CASSLGQNGPLHF. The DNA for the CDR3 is TGTGCCAGCAGCTTAGGGCAGAATGGACCCCTCCACTTT. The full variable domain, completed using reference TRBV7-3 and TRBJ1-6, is GAGVSQTPSNKVTEKGKYVELRCDPISGHTALYWYRQSLGQGPEFLIYFQGTGAADDSGLPNDRFFAVRPEGSVSTLKIQRTERGDSAVYLCASSLGQNGPLHFGNGTRLTVT.

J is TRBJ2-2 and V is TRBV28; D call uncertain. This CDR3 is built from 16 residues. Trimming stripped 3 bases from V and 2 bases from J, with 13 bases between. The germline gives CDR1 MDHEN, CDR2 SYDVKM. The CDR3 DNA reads TGTGCCAGCAGTTTTTCGGCGCAAATAAACACCGGGGAGCTGTTTTTT. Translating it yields CASSFSAQINTGELFF.

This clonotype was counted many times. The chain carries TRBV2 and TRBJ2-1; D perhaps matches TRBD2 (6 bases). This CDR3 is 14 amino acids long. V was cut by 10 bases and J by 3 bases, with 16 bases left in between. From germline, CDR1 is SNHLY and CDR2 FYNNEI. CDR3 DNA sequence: TGTGCCACCGCGGGGAAGAAGAACTACAATGAGCAGTTCTTC. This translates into CATAGKKNYNEQFF.

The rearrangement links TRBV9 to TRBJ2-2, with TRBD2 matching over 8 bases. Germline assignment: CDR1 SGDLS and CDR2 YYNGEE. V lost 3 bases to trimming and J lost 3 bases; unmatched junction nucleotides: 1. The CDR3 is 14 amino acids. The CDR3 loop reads CASSGGLDTGELFF. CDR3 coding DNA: TGTGCCAGCAGCGGGGGACTAGACACCGGGGAGCTGTTTTTT.

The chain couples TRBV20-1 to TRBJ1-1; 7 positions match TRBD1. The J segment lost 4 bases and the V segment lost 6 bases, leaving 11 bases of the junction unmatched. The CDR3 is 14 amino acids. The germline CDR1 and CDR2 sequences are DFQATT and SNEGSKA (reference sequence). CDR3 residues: CSAAENRGITEAFF. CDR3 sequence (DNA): TGCAGTGCGGCCGAAAACAGGGGAATCACTGAAGCTTTCTTT.

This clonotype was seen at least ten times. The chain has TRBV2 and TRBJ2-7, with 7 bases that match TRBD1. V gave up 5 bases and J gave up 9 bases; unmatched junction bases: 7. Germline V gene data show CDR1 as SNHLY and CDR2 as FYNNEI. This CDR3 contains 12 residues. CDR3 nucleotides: TGTGCCAGCAGTACAGGGGCGCCTGGGCAGTACTTC. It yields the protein CASSTGAPGQYF.